A single sample is the source of the 18 T cell receptor beta chains below, sequenced in a study of graft-versus-host responses after intestinal transplantation. Assay: immunoSEQ multiplex PCR; the TCRdb copy retains only in-frame clones and omits some. The sample gives tens of thousands of clones, roughly nine tenths of which show up once; 0.5% is in the top ten. Antigens of these TCRs are unknown. The specimen was unstimulated CD8+ T cells sorted from spleen or lymph node cells, collected before intestinal transplant. The receptor set was obtained from a human donor who received an intestinal transplant.

The chain employs TRBV2 and TRBJ1-6; 9 bases are a match to TRBD1. This CDR3 comprises 14 residues. V was pared by 7 bases and J by 10 bases, with 8 bases of the junction left unmatched. CDR1 and CDR2 (germline): SNHLY, FYNNEI. CDR3 coding DNA: TGTGCCAGCATGGTGGGGACAGGGAACTCACCCCTCCACTTT. This gives the protein CASMVGTGNSPLHF.

The chain recombines TRBV19 with TRBJ1-1; a possible D gene is TRBD1 (5 bases). Germline V CDR1 and CDR2: LNHDA, SQIVND (reference sequence). CDR3 length equals 13 residues. The V and J ends lost 5 bases and 3 bases respectively, with 10 bases between them. This CDR3 reads CASSLQEYTEAFF. The CDR3 DNA reads as TGTGCCAGTAGTTTACAGGAATACACTGAAGCTTTCTTT.

The rearrangement links TRBV13 to TRBJ2-5; 7 nucleotides line up with TRBD2. Germline V gene lookup returns CDR1 PRHDT and CDR2 FYEKMQ (reference sequence). This CDR3 has 15 amino acids. Trimming at V came to 4 bases and at J to 1 base, leaving 6 bases not matched to a gene. CDR3 in DNA: TGTGCCAGCAGCTCAAGCGGGGAAGCCCAAGAGACCCAGTACTTC. Its translation: CASSSSGEAQETQYF.

The CDR3 DNA follows: TGTGCCAGCGGGACTAGCGGGGCTTACAATGAGCAGTTCTTC. As protein: CASGTSGAYNEQFF. The rearrangement uses TRBV15 and TRBJ2-1; 13 bases map to TRBD2. The CDR3 has 14 residues. V lost 10 bases, J lost 4 bases, and 4 bases stayed unmatched. Germline assignment: CDR1 LNHNV and CDR2 YYDKDF (reference sequence).

To note about this clone: Other DNA sequences within the sample encode an identical CDR3. The genes are TRBV5-5 and TRBJ2-7; the match to TRBD1 covers 9 bases. Germline V gives CDR1 SGHKS, CDR2 YYEKEE (reference sequence). This CDR3 is 14 amino acids long. V trimming: 0 bases; J trimming: 2 bases; junction bases outside the gene matches: 0. CDR3 nucleotide sequence: TGTGCCAGCAGCTTGGGACAGGGGGCCTACGAGCAGTACTTC. This gives the protein CASSLGQGAYEQYF.

This chain links TRBV25-1 with TRBJ1-4; TRBD1 agrees at 7 bases. The germline V gene encodes CDR1 MGHDK and CDR2 SYGVNS. Losses at the gene ends were 8 bases for V and 10 bases for J; bases not matched to a gene: 22. The CDR3 contains 17 residues. Here the CDR3 reads CASGPLTPTDRDAKLFF. CDR3 coding DNA: TGTGCCAGCGGACCACTGACCCCGACCGACAGGGATGCAAAACTGTTTTTT.

The V gene is TRBV9, the J gene TRBJ2-1, with TRBD1 matching 9 bases. CDR3 length: 17 amino acids. The V and J ends lost 4 bases and 2 bases, in that order; junction bases with no gene match: 10. Germline assignment: CDR1 SGDLS and CDR2 YYNGEE. CDR3 loop: CASSPTAGTGPYNEQFF. As DNA, the CDR3 is TGTGCCAGCAGCCCCACCGCCGGGACAGGGCCCTACAATGAGCAGTTCTTC.

This chain links TRBV28 with TRBJ2-7; TRBD2 matches at 7 bases. V was clipped by 7 bases and J by 7 bases; unmatched bases: 16. Germline V lookup: CDR1 MDHEN, CDR2 SYDVKM. This CDR3 comprises 15 residues. The CDR3 here is CASTNRAGAYREQYF. In DNA form, the CDR3 reads TGTGCCAGCACTAATCGGGCGGGAGCCTACAGGGAGCAGTACTTC.

The gene calls are TRBV25-1 and TRBJ2-1, with 9 bases identical to TRBD2. The V and J ends lost 4 bases and 0 bases, in that order; junction bases with no gene match: 10. In germline, CDR1 is MGHDK, CDR2 SYGVNS. This CDR3 spans 18 amino acids. The CDR3 is CASSVRLAGKGSYNEQFF. The DNA of the CDR3 is TGTGCCAGCAGTGTGAGGCTAGCGGGAAAAGGCTCCTACAATGAGCAGTTCTTC.

The J gene is TRBJ1-5, the V gene TRBV6-6; a possible D gene is TRBD1 (6 bases). Trimming cost V 0 bases and J 4 bases, with 10 bases left between them. CDR3 size: 15 residues. Germline V gene sequence: CDR1 MNHNY, CDR2 SVGAGI (reference sequence). The DNA of the CDR3 is TGTGCCAGCAGTTACTCCCTAACAGGGAATCAGCCCCAGCATTTT. This codes for CASSYSLTGNQPQHF.

V usage is TRBV9 and J usage is TRBJ2-4; D may be TRBD2 (6 bases). CDR1 is SGDLS, CDR2 YYNGEE, per germline. Trimming took 0 bases from V and 8 from J, leaving 15 bases between them. The CDR3 contains 15 residues. The CDR3 bases are TGTGCCAGCAGCGTAGCGGAGGGCCCGGGTCACATTCAGTACTTC. Its translation is CASSVAEGPGHIQYF.

This chain connects TRBV5-1 to TRBJ2-5, with D perhaps TRBD1 (6 bases). With the DNA end fitting TRBJ2-7 better, the J assignment may be wrong. The V gene's germline CDR1 is SGHRS and CDR2 YFSETQ. This CDR3 has 13 amino acids. The CDR3 nucleotides read TGCGCCAGCAGCTCGGGACACTCCTACGAGCAGTACTTC. It codes for CASSSGHSYEQYF.

V usage is TRBV30 and J usage is TRBJ1-1; 8 bases line up with TRBD1. Looked up from germline, CDR1 is GTSNPN and CDR2 is SVGIG (reference sequence). V lost 2 bases and J lost 0; bases outside the gene matches: 8. CDR3 length equals 16 residues. This chain's CDR3 is CAWSTGQGFMNTEAFF. The CDR3 nucleotides read TGTGCCTGGAGTACCGGACAGGGATTCATGAACACTGAAGCTTTCTTT.

V gene TRBV29-1 combines with J gene TRBJ2-7; D is possibly TRBD1 (5 bases). The CDR3 has 13 residues. The V gene lost 6 bases and the J gene lost 0 bases, with 12 bases spanning the gap. Germline V gene data show CDR1 as SQVTM and CDR2 as ANQGSEA. The CDR3 sequence is CSVLRQNSYEQYF. The CDR3 DNA is TGCAGCGTATTAAGACAGAACTCCTACGAGCAGTACTTC.

The gene calls are TRBV4-3 and TRBJ2-5; D gene uncertain. Germline CDR1 reads LGHNA; CDR2 reads YSLEER. V lost 0 bases, J lost 5 bases, and 13 bases lay in between. The CDR3 runs to 15 residues. The CDR3 region is CASSQDWAGGETQYF. The CDR3 nucleotides are TGCGCCAGCAGCCAAGACTGGGCAGGTGGGGAGACCCAGTACTTC.

The table lists this clone with a count of one. This chain connects TRBV27 to TRBJ2-3, with 7 positions matching TRBD2. CDR1 is MNHEY and CDR2 is SMNVEV in the germline V gene (reference sequence). V shed 10 bases, J shed 6 bases, and the junction held 16 bases outside the gene matches. The CDR3 spans 15 residues. The CDR3 region is CATLLRAGFVDTQYF. The CDR3 nucleotides read TGTGCCACGCTGCTGAGAGCGGGGTTCGTGGATACGCAGTATTTT.

V is TRBV7-2 and J is TRBJ2-7, with D uncertain. V was clipped by 1 base and J by 6 bases, with 10 bases between them. The CDR3 extends over 13 amino acids. Germline V gene data show CDR1 as SGHTA and CDR2 as FQGNSA. The CDR3 DNA sequence: TGTGCCAGCAGCTTAGACGTACTATCCGAGCAGTACTTC. Its translation: CASSLDVLSEQYF.

The V gene is TRBV6-1, the J gene TRBJ2-1; D unresolved. CDR1 and CDR2 (germline): MNHNS, SASEGT. This CDR3 is 11 amino acids long. V lost 3 bases to trimming and J lost 9 bases, with 6 bases between them. CDR3 bases: TGTGCCAGCAGTGACGGGTTTGAGCAGTTCTTC. The encoded protein is CASSDGFEQFF.